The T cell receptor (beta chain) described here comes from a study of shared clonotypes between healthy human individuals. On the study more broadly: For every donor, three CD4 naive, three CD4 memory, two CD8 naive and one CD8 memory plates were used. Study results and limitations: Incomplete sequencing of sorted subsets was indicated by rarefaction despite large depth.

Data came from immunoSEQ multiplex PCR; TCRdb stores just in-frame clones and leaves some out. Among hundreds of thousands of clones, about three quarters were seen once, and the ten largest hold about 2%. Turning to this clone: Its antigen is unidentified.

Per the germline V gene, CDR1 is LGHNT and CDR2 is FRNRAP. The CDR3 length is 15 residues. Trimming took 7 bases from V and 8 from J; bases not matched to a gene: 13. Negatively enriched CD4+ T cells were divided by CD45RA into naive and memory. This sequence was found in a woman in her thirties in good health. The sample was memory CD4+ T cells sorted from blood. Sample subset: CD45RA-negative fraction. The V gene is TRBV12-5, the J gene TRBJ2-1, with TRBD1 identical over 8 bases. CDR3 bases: TGTGCTAGTGATGGCGGACAGGGTAAATCATATGAGCAGTTCTTC. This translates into CASDGGQGKSYEQFF.